This TCR beta chain appears in the sequencing data of a study of Graves' ophthalmopathy and Graves' hyperthyroidism. For the study at large: Peripheral blood collection took place at initial diagnosis, before any treatment. Study conclusions and caveats: The model's ophthalmopathy progression predictions had approximately 65% sensitivity and less than 75% specificity.

On this clonotype itself: The antigen is not known.

Transcripts of RNA were the source for amplifying TCR beta CDR3 regions. HTBI-primed RT-PCR formed the first round, and a multiplex PCR formed the second. TCRdb reprocessed the multiplex PCR reads via MiXCR and lists one record per CDR3 protein. The table shows roughly 700,000 distinct CDR3 sequences, with roughly 41% occurring only once. This CDR3 contains 12 residues. Germline CDR1 is ENHRY and CDR2 is SYGVKD. Unmatched junction bases numbered 6, after V lost 10 bases and J lost 4 bases. This TCR was recovered from an adult man with Graves' ophthalmopathy. Specimen: peripheral blood. V and J are TRBV10-3 and TRBJ2-5, with 7 bases fitting TRBD2. The CDR3 sequence: CATGRARETQYF. The CDR3, as DNA: TGTGCCACTGGGAGGGCCAGAGAGACCCAGTACTTC.